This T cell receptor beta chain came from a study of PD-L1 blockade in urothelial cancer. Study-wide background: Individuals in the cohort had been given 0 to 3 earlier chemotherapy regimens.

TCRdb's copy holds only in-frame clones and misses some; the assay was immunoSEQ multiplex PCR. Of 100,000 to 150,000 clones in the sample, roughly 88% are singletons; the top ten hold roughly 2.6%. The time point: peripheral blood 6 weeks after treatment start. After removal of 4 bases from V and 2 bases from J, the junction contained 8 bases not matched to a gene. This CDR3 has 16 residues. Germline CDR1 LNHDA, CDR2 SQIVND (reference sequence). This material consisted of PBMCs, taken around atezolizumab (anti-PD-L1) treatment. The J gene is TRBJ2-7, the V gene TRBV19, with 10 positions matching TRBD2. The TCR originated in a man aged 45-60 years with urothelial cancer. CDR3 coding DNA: TGTGCCAGTAGTACCATAGCGGGAGGAGGTACCTACGAGCAGTACTTC. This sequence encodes CASSTIAGGGTYEQYF.